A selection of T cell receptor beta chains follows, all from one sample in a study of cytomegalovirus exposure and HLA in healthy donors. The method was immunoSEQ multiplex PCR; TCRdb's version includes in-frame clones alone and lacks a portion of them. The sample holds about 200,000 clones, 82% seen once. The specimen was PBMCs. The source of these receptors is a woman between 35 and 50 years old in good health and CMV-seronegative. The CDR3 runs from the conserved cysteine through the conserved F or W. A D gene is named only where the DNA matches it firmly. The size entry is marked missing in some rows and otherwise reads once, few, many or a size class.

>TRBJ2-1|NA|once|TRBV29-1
TGCAGCGCCACGCCCCATGAACGGGGTGAGCAGTTCTTC
CSATPHERGEQFF
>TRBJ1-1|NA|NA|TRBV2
TGTGCCAGCACCATACTACCGGGAAGGGAAGCTTTCTTT
CASTILPGREAFF
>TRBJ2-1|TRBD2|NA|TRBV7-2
TGTGCCAGCAGCTTCGGTCTAGCGGAGAGCTCCTACAATGAGCAGTTCTTC
CASSFGLAESSYNEQFF
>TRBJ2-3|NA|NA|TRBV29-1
TGCAGCGTCACAGGGTTCGGCACAGATACGCAGTATTTT
CSVTGFGTDTQYF
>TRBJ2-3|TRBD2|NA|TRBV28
TGTGCCAGCAGTTTGAGTAGCGGGAGTTTTGGCACAGATACGCAGTATTTT
CASSLSSGSFGTDTQYF
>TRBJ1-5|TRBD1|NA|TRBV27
TGTGCCAGCAGCAACACAGGGGGCAATCAGCCCCAGCATTTT
CASSNTGGNQPQHF
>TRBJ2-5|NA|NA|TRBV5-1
TGCGCCAGCAGCTTGGTTCGGGGTGAACAAGAGACCCAGTACTTC
CASSLVRGEQETQYF
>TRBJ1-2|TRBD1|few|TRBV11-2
TGTGCCAGCAGCGGGACAGGGGGCTCTCGGGGCTACACCTTC
CASSGTGGSRGYTF
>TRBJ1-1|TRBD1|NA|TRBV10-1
TGCGCCAGCAGTGAGCTGGCGGGACAGAAAGCTTTCTTT
CASSELAGQKAFF
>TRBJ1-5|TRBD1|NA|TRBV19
TGTGCCAGTAGTGCCACAGGGGTTGGAGGCAATCAGCCCCAGCATTTT
CASSATGVGGNQPQHF